These T cell receptor beta chains were read from a single sample in a study of blood T cells in healthy people across ages. TCRdb called the 5' RACE reads again in MiXCR, with one record for every CDR3 protein. The profile shows over 600,000 distinct CDR3 sequences, about 42% of them singletons. Sequencing input: blood. Receptors originate from an elderly man in good health. The CDR3 runs from the conserved cysteine through the conserved F or W. D genes are given only for firm matches. Expanded clones get a size class; other rows say once, few or many, or leave the size out.

cdr3_nt cdr3_aa j_call clone_size d_call v_call
TGTGCCAGCAGCCAATCTGTACGCCAAGAGACCCAGTACTTC CASSQSVRQETQYF TRBJ2-5 few . TRBV4-2
TGTGCCAGCAGCCCCTCGGCAGGACTAGCCTACAATGAGCAGTTCTTC CASSPSAGLAYNEQFF TRBJ2-1 few TRBD2 TRBV3-1
TGTGCCAGCAGCTTAGAGGCAGTCTCTGAGCAGTTCTTC CASSLEAVSEQFF TRBJ2-1 . . TRBV11-2
TGTGCCAGCAGCGTAGGTACTAGCGGGAGAGCTTTCTACAATGAGCAGTACTTC CASSVGTSGRAFYNEQYF TRBJ2-7 . TRBD2 TRBV9
TGCAGTGCGCGGGACAGGGGGCAAGTAGATACGCAGTATTTT CSARDRGQVDTQYF TRBJ2-3 few TRBD1 TRBV20-1
TGCAGCGTTGAGACTAGCGGGAGGGCCGGTCAGTACTTC CSVETSGRAGQYF TRBJ2-4 . TRBD2 TRBV29-1
TGCAGTGCTAGCCTCCTAGCGGGAGCTGACGATGAGCAGTTCTTC CSASLLAGADDEQFF TRBJ2-1 many TRBD2 TRBV20-1
TGCAGTGCTATTACCCGGGACAGGGAAGTCACAGATACGCAGTATTTT CSAITRDREVTDTQYF TRBJ2-3 . TRBD1 TRBV20-1
TGTGCCAGCAGTTTAGGGACCTTCCCGAGCCAAGAGACCCAGTACTTC CASSLGTFPSQETQYF TRBJ2-5 few . TRBV12-3/TRBV12-4
TGTGCCAGCAGTTTTTTTCCCGGCGGTTGGCGGGATAGGACAGATGCGCAGTATTTT CASSFFPGGWRDRTDAQYF TRBJ2-3 . . TRBV12-3/TRBV12-4
TGCAGTGCTAGAGAGGGGAGGGGGCTAGCCAAAAACATTCAGTACTTC CSAREGRGLAKNIQYF TRBJ2-4 . . TRBV20-1
TGCAGTGCTGACGACAGGGCTAGCAATCAGCCCCAGCATTTT CSADDRASNQPQHF TRBJ1-5 . TRBD1 TRBV20-1
TGTGCCAGCAGCTTACACGGACTAGCGGGAGGGGGTGAGCAGTTCTTC CASSLHGLAGGGEQFF TRBJ2-1 . TRBD2 TRBV11-3
TGTGCCAGCAGCCAGGGACAGCATAATTCACCCCTCCACTTT CASSQGQHNSPLHF TRBJ1-6 . TRBD1 TRBV4-2
TGCAGTGCTAGAGATATCCGAGCGGGAGGGCCGGATACGCAGTATTTT CSARDIRAGGPDTQYF TRBJ2-3 few TRBD2 TRBV20-1
TGCAGTGCTAGAGTCGGACAGGGTGTCACCTTC CSARVGQGVTF TRBJ1-2 . TRBD1 TRBV20-1
TGTGCCAGCAACTCGGGACTAAACATTCAGTACTTC CASNSGLNIQYF TRBJ2-4 . . TRBV6-2/TRBV6-3
TGTGCCAGCAGCTTAGCCTTGGTCTTCGACCAAGAGACCCAGTACTTC CASSLALVFDQETQYF TRBJ2-5 few . TRBV7-6
TGTGCCAGCAGCTTAGGGGCGCCTGACCCCTACGAGCAGTACTTC CASSLGAPDPYEQYF TRBJ2-7 . . TRBV7-2
TGCAGCGTAGCAGGGGGCTCGTTTTTCAATGAGCAGTTCTTC CSVAGGSFFNEQFF TRBJ2-1 . TRBD1 TRBV29-1
TGTGCCAGCGCAACTAGCGGGAGGGTTTCAGATACGCAGTATTTT CASATSGRVSDTQYF TRBJ2-3 . TRBD2 TRBV28
TGTGCCAGTTCAAGAGCAGTTAACTATGGCTACACCTTC CASSRAVNYGYTF TRBJ1-2 . . TRBV12-3/TRBV12-4
TGCGCCAGCAGCTTCGAAGGGGATAATTCACCCCTCCACTTT CASSFEGDNSPLHF TRBJ1-6 few . TRBV5-1
TGTGCCAGCAGAAAGGGACGGGTTAGCAATCAGCCCCAGCATTTT CASRKGRVSNQPQHF TRBJ1-5 . . TRBV6-2/TRBV6-3
TGTGCCAGCAGTCCACGGACAGGGGATCGCACAGATACGCAGTATTTT CASSPRTGDRTDTQYF TRBJ2-3 . TRBD1 TRBV27
TGTGCCAGCAGCTTGATATACGGACAAGAGACCCAGTACTTC CASSLIYGQETQYF TRBJ2-5 . . TRBV5-6
TGTGCCAGCAGCTTACGTGGTGGTTCTAGCGGGAGCGGGAATGAGCAGTTCTTC CASSLRGGSSGSGNEQFF TRBJ2-1 few TRBD2 TRBV7-2
TGTGCCAGCAGCTTCCCCGGGAGTAGCAGCACCGGGGAGCTGTTTTTT CASSFPGSSSTGELFF TRBJ2-2 . . TRBV7-9
TGCGGTGCTAGAAGTGGGACGTGGGAGCAGTTCTTC CGARSGTWEQFF TRBJ2-1 . . TRBV20-1
TGTGCCAGCAGGGCCGGGGAGAGCCACGAGCAGTACTTC CASRAGESHEQYF TRBJ2-7 . . TRBV6-6
TGTGCCAGCAGCTCGTCGTTGGGACAGAACACTGAAGCTTTCTTT CASSSSLGQNTEAFF TRBJ1-1 few . TRBV7-2
TGCGCCAGCAGCCTACTAGCGGGATACAATGAGCAGTTCTTC CASSLLAGYNEQFF TRBJ2-1 few TRBD2 TRBV4-3
TGTCCCGTACAGGGTAAGAGGCAGCCCCAGCATTTT CPVQGKRQPQHF TRBJ1-5 . . TRBV24-1
TGCGCCAGCAGCCAAACTACTAGCGGGGGCACAGATACGCAGTATTTT CASSQTTSGGTDTQYF TRBJ2-3 . TRBD2 TRBV4-1
TGCAGTGGCAGGGAATATAGCAATCAGCCCCAGCATTTT CSGREYSNQPQHF TRBJ1-5 few . TRBV20-1
TGCAGTGCTAGCGCGGGAGCGGATACGCAGTATTTT CSASAGADTQYF TRBJ2-3 many TRBD2 TRBV20-1
TGTGCCAGTAGTAGGACTAGCGGGAATGAAGATACGCAGTATTTT CASSRTSGNEDTQYF TRBJ2-3 . TRBD2 TRBV19
TGTGCCAGCAGCCTTATCACAGGGATCGGCGGCTACACCTTC CASSLITGIGGYTF TRBJ1-2 few . TRBV12-3/TRBV12-4
TGTGCCAGCAGCTCGATGGGACAGGGGGCAACAGATACGCAGTATTTT CASSSMGQGATDTQYF TRBJ2-3 . TRBD1 TRBV6-1
TGCGCCAGCAGCCGACTGGCAGCCAGGAGGGAGACCCAGTTCTTC CASSRLAARRETQFF TRBJ2-1 . . TRBV5-1
TGTGCCAGCAGTAAGGGACTAGCGGGAGTTGAGACCCAGTACTTC CASSKGLAGVETQYF TRBJ2-5 few TRBD2 TRBV27